Presented here are 11 T cell receptor beta chains from one specimen sequenced in a study of T cells in Graves' hyperthyroidism and ophthalmopathy. Regions amplified from RNA transcripts were the TCR beta CDR3 regions. With the HTBI primer set, the TCR CDR3 went through a first round of RT-PCR. TCRdb redid the calling of the multiplex PCR reads with MiXCR, one entry per CDR3 protein. The data show roughly 500,000 distinct CDR3 sequences, less than 25% seen once. Material for sequencing was blood. Receptors originate from a woman in her 30s with Graves' ophthalmopathy.

This clonotype showed up just once. This chain connects TRBV28 to TRBJ1-5, with 9 positions matching TRBD1. The CDR3 consists of 17 residues. After removal of 3 bases from V and 2 bases from J, the junction contained 8 bases not matched to a gene. In germline, CDR1 is MDHEN, CDR2 SYDVKM. CDR3 region: CASSFRGTGGGNQPQHF. Here the CDR3 DNA reads TGTGCCAGCAGTTTTAGGGGAACAGGGGGCGGCAATCAGCCCCAGCATTTT.

This clonotype has at least ten counts. The chain is built from TRBV7-2 and TRBJ2-2, with D perhaps matching TRBD1 or TRBD2 (6 bases each). Trimming cost V 4 bases and J 8 bases, with 17 bases left between them. Germline assignment: CDR1 SGHTA and CDR2 FQGNSA. This CDR3 region has 15 residues. CDR3 bases: TGTGCCAGCAGCTCTGGACAAGGGGGGTTGGGGGAGCTGTTTTTT. The encoded protein is CASSSGQGGLGELFF.

The table lists this clonotype with many counts. This chain links TRBV5-8 with TRBJ1-2; no clear D gene. The germline V gene encodes CDR1 SGHTS and CDR2 YDEGEE. Trimming removed 0 bases at V and 7 bases at J, with 10 bases between. The CDR3 totals 13 residues. CDR3 residues: CASSLAQTSGYTF. CDR3 DNA sequence: TGTGCCAGCAGCTTGGCCCAGACCTCTGGCTACACCTTC.

This clonotype was counted many times. The chain joins TRBV10-3 to TRBJ2-7, with 7 bases aligning to TRBD1. Germline V gene data show CDR1 as ENHRY and CDR2 as SYGVKD. The CDR3 contains 18 residues. The V segment lost 0 bases and the J segment 3 bases; nucleotides outside the gene matches: 14. Here the CDR3 reads CAISESLFRGTANYEQYF. CDR3 bases: TGTGCCATCAGTGAGTCGCTTTTCCGTGGGACAGCGAACTACGAGCAGTACTTC.

This clonotype was detected many times. A much larger clone differs from this one at a single base, so this may be a read error. Because the CDR3 is missing its conserved closing phenylalanine or tryptophan, this is likely a read error. This sequence joins TRBV20-1 and TRBJ1-1, with D hard to call. V lost 4 bases and J 3 bases, leaving 3 bases between the germline ends. The CDR3 has 10 amino acids. Germline V gene lookup returns CDR1 DFQATT and CDR2 SNEGSKA (reference sequence). CDR3 protein: CSAIDTEAFS. The CDR3 DNA reads as TGCAGTGCTATCGACACTGAAGCTTTCTCT.

This clonotype turned up a few times. The chain uses TRBV30 and TRBJ2-2; 7 bases are a match to TRBD1. V lost 4 bases and J lost 1; bases outside the gene matches: 0. Germline CDR1 and CDR2: GTSNPN and SVGIG (reference sequence). The CDR3 has 13 amino acids. The CDR3 protein is CAWNRGNTGELFF. In DNA form, the CDR3 reads TGTGCCTGGAACAGGGGGAACACCGGGGAGCTGTTTTTT.

This clonotype was detected ten times or more. The chain combines TRBV27 with TRBJ1-5, with TRBD1 matching over 8 bases. The CDR3 is made up of 15 amino acids. From germline, CDR1 is MNHEY and CDR2 SMNVEV (reference sequence). The V gene end was trimmed by 6 bases and the J gene end by 0 bases; junction bases not matched to a gene: 4. In DNA, the CDR3 is TGTGCCAGCAGGACAGGGGAGGGTAGCAATCAGCCCCAGCATTTT. The encoded protein is CASRTGEGSNQPQHF.

The V call is TRBV12-3 or TRBV12-4, the J call TRBJ2-5; a weak D match, TRBD2 (5 bases). Deletions cut 4 bases from V and 2 bases from J, with 14 bases between. The CDR3 covers 15 residues. The DNA for the CDR3 is TGTGCCAGCAGTTCCCCCCCGGGGTCGCAAGAGACCCAGTACTTC. It encodes CASSSPPGSQETQYF.

This clonotype was seen at least ten times. V usage is TRBV20-1 and J usage is TRBJ1-6; TRBD1 matches 10 bases. The CDR3 contains 15 residues. V shed 4 bases, J shed 6 bases, and the junction held 6 bases outside the gene matches. Germline V lookup: CDR1 DFQATT, CDR2 SNEGSKA (reference sequence). DNA of the CDR3: TGCAGTGCTACTCGAGGGACAGGGGTTAATTCACCCCTCCACTTT. It is translated as CSATRGTGVNSPLHF.

The J gene is TRBJ2-7, the V gene TRBV20-1; 8 bases match TRBD1. This CDR3 has 19 residues. Germline CDR1 reads DFQATT; CDR2 reads SNEGSKA (reference sequence). The V segment lost 3 bases and the J segment 5 bases; nucleotides outside the gene matches: 24. This CDR3 reads CSARETGQGGGRGLHEQYF. CDR3 in DNA: TGCAGTGCTAGGGAAACCGGACAGGGTGGAGGCAGGGGTCTCCACGAGCAGTACTTC.

The chain is built from TRBV6-5 and TRBJ1-1; the D is unclear. The CDR3 is 14 amino acids. Germline V gene sequence: CDR1 MNHEY, CDR2 SVGAGI. The germline V and J ends were trimmed by 4 bases and 1 base, with 10 bases remaining between them. CDR3 sequence (DNA): TGTGCCAGCAGTTTCGATCGACAGAACACTGAAGCTTTCTTT. Translation: CASSFDRQNTEAFF.